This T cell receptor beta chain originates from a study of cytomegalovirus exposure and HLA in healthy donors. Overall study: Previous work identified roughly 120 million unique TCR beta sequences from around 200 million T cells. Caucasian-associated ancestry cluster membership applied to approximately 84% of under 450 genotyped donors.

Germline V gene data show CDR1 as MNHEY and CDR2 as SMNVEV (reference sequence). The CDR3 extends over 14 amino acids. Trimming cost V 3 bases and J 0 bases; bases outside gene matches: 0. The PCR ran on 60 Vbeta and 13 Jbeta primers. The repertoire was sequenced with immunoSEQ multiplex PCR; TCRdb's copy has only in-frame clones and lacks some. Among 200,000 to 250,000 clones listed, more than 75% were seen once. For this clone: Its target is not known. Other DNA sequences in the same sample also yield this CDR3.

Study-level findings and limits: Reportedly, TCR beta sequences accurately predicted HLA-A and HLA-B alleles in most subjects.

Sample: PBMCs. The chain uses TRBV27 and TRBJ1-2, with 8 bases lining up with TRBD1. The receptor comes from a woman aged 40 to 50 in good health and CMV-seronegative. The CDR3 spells CASSLDRANYGYTF. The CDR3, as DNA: TGTGCCAGCAGTTTGGACAGGGCTAACTATGGCTACACCTTC.